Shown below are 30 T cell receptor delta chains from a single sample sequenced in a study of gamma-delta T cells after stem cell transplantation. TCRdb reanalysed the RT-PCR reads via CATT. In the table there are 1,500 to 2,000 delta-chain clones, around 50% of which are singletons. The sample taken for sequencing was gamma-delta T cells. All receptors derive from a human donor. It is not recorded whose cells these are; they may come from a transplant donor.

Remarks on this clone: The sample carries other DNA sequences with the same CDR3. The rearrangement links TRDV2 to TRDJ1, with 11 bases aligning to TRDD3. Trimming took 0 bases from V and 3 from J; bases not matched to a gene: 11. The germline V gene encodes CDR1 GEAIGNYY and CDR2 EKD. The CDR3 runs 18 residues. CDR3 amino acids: CACDTLLLGDKGADKLIF. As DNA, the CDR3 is TGTGCCTGTGACACCCTACTACTGGGGGATAAGGGGGCCGATAAACTCATCTTT.

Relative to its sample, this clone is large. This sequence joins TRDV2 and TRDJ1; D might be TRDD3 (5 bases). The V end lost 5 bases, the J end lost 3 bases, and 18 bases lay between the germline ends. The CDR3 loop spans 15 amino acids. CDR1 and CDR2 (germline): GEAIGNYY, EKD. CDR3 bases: TGTGCCTGTGTGGGGCTGGACCAAAAGGCCGATAAACTCATCTTT. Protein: CACVGLDQKADKLIF.

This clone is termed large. In DNA form, the CDR3 reads TGTGCCTGTGACCACGTGGGGGACACGACGGAGTACGGCGATAAACTCATCTTT. The encoded protein is CACDHVGDTTEYGDKLIF. The chain uses TRDV2 and TRDJ1; 7 positions match TRDD3. The trim removed 3 bases at V and 4 bases at J, leaving 19 bases unmatched. CDR3 length: 18 residues. The germline gives CDR1 GEAIGNYY, CDR2 EKD.

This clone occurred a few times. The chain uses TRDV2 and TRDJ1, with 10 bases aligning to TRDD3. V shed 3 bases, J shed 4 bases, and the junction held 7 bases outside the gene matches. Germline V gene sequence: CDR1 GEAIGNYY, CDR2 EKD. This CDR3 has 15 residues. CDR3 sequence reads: CACDPLLGDFDKLIF. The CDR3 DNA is TGTGCCTGTGACCCCCTACTGGGGGATTTCGATAAACTCATCTTT.

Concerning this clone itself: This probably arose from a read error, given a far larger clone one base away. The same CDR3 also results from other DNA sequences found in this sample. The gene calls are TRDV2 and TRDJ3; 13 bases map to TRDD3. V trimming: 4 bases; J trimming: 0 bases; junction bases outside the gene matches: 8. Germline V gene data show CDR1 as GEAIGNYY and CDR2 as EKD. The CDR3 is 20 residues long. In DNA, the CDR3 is TGTGCCTGTGATACCGTACTGGGGGATACGAGCTCCTGGGACACCCGACAGATGTTTTTC. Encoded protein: CACDTVLGDTSSWDTRQMFF.

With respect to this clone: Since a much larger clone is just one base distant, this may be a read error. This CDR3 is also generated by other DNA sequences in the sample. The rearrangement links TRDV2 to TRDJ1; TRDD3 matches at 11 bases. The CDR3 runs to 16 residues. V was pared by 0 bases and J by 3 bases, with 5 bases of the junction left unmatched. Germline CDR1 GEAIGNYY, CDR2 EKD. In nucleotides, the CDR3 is TGTGCCTGTGACACCGTGGGTGGGGGATACGCCGATAAACTCATCTTT. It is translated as CACDTVGGGYADKLIF.

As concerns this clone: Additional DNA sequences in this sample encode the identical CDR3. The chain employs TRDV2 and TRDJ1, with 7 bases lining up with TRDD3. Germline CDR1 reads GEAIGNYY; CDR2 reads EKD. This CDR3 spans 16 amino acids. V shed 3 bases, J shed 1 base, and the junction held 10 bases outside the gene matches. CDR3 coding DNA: TGTGCCTGTGACCCCGTACTGGGGTTTGGCACCGATAAACTCATCTTT. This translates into CACDPVLGFGTDKLIF.

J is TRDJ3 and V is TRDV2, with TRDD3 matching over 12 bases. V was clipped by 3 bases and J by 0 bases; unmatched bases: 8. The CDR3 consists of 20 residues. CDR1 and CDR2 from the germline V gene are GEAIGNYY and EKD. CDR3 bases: TGTGCCTGTGACCCTGCTGGGGGATACGGAAGCTCCTGGGACACCCGACAGATGTTTTTC. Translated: CACDPAGGYGSSWDTRQMFF.

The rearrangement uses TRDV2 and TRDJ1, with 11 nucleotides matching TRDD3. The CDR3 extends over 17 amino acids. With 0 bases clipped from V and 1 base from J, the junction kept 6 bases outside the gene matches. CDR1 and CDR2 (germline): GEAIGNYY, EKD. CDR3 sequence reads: CACDTLGDTRPTDKLIF. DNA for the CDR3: TGTGCCTGTGACACCCTGGGGGATACTCGACCCACCGATAAACTCATCTTT.

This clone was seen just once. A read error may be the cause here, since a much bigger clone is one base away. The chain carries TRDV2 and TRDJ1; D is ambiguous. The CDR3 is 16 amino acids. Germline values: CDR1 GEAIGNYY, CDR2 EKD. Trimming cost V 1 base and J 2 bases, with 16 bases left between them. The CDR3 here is CACDTLRDQGTDKLIF. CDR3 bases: TGTGCCTGTGACACGCTGAGGGACCAGGGGACCGATAAACTCATCTTT.

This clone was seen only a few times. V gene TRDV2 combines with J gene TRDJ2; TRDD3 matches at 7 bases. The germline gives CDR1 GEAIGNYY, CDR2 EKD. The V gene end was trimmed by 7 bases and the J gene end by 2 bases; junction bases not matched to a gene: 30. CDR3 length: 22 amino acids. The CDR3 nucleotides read TGTGCCTGCGGGCCCTGTGGTCCCACTACTGGGGACATTGGGTCGTTGACAGCACAACTCTTCTTT. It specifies CACGPCGPTTGDIGSLTAQLFF.

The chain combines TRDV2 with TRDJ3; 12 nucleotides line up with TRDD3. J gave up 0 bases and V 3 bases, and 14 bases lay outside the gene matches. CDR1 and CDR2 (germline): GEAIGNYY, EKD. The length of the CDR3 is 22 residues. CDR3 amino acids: CACDRPLTGGYPSSWDTRQMFF. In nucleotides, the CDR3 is TGTGCCTGTGACCGACCCCTTACTGGGGGATACCCTAGCTCCTGGGACACCCGACAGATGTTTTTC.

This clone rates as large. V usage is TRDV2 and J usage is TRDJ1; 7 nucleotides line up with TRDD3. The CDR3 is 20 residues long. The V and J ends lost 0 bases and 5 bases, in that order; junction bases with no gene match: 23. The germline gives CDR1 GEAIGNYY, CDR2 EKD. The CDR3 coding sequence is TGTGCCTGTGACACCCTTCAACTACGGTTCCGTACTGGGGAAGGGGATAAACTCATCTTT. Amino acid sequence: CACDTLQLRFRTGEGDKLIF.

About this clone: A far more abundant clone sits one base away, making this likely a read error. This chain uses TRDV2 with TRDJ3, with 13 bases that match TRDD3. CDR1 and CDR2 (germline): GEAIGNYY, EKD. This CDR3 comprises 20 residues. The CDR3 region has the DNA TGTGCCTGTGACACCGTACTGGGGGATACGAGCTCCTGGGACAACCGACAGATGTTTTTC. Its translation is CACDTVLGDTSSWDNRQMFF.

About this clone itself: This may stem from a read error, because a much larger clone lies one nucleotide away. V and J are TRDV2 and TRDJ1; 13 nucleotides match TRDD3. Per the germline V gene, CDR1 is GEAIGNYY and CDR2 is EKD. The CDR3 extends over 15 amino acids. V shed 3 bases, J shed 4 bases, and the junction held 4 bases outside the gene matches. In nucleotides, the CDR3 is TGTGCCTGTGACCTACTGGGGGATACGCTCGATAAACTCATCTTT. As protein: CACDLLGDTLDKLIF.

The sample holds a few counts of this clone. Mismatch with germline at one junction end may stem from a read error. The DNA of the CDR3 is TGTGCCTATGACACCGTCTCCCGCACTGGGGGCTCCGGGGCCACCGATAAACTCATCTTT. Translation: CAYDTVSRTGGSGATDKLIF. This chain connects TRDV2 to TRDJ1; 8 positions match TRDD3. CDR3 length equals 20 residues. The germline V gene has CDR1 GEAIGNYY and CDR2 EKD.

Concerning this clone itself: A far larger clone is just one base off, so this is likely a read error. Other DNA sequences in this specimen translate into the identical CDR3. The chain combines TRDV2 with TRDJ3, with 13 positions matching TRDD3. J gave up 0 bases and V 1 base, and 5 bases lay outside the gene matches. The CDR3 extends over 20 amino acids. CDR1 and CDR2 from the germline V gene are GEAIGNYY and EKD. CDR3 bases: TGTGCCTGTGACACGGTACTGGGGGATACGAGCTCCTGGGACACCCGACAGATGTTTTTC. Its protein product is CACDTVLGDTSSWDTRQMFF.

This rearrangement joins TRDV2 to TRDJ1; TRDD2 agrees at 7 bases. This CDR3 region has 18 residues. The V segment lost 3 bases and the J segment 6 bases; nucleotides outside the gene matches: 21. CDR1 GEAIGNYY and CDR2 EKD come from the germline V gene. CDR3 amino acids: CACDRIPTRQHTQNKLIF. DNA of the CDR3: TGTGCCTGTGACCGAATTCCTACGCGGCAACATACGCAGAATAAACTCATCTTT.

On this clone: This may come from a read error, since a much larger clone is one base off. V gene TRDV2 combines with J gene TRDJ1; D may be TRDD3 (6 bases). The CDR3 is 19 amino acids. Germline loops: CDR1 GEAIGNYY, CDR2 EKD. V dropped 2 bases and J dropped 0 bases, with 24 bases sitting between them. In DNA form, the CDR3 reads TGTGCCTGTGACATTTTACCGGGGGACCCCACAATGTACACCGATAAACTCATCTTT. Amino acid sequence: CACDILPGDPTMYTDKLIF.

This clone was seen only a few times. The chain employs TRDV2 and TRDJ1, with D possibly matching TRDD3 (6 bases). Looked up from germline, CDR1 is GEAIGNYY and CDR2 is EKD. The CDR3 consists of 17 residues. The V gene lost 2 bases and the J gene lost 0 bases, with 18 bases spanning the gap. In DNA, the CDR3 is TGTGCCTGTGACATTGTCGGGCTGGGGACACACACCGATAAACTCATCTTT. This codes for CACDIVGLGTHTDKLIF.

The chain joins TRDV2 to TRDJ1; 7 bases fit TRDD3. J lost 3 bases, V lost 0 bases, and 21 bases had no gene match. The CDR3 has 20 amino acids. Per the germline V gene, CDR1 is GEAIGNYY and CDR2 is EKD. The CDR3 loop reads CACDTVGTGVTNRGPDKLIF. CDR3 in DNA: TGTGCCTGTGACACCGTGGGTACTGGGGTCACGAATAGGGGACCCGATAAACTCATCTTT.

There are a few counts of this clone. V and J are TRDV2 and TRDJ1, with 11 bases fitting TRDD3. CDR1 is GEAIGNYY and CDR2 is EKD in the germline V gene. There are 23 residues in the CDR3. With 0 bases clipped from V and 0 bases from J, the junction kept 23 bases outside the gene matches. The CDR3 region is CACDTVGGGYDPTENKNTDKLIF. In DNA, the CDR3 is TGTGCCTGTGACACCGTCGGTGGGGGATACGACCCCACCGAAAATAAAAACACCGATAAACTCATCTTT.

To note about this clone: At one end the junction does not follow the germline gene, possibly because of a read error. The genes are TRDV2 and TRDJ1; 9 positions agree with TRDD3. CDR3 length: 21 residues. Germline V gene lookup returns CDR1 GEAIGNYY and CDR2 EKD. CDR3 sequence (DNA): TGTGCCCGTGACAGTTTAACTGGGGGAGGACGGTTCGGAGGTTACACCGATAAACTCATCTTT. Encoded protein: CARDSLTGGGRFGGYTDKLIF.

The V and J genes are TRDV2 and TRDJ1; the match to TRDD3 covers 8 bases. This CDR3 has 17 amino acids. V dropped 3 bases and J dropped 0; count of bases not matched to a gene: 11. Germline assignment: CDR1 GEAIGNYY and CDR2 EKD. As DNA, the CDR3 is TGTGCCTGTGACCTAGTACTGGGGGCCCCGTACACCGATAAACTCATCTTT. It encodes CACDLVLGAPYTDKLIF.

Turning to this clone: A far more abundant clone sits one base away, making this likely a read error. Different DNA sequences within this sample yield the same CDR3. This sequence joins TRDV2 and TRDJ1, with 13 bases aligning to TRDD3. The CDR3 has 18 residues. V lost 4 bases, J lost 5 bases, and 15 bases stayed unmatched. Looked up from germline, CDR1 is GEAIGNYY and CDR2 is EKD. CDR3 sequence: CACDPLLGDTLPKDKLIF. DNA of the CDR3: TGTGCCTGTGATCCTTTACTGGGGGATACGCTTCCGAAAGATAAACTCATCTTT.

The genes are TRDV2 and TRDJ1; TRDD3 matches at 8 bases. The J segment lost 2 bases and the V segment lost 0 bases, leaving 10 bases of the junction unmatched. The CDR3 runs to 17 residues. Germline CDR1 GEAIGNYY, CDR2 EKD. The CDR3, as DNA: TGTGCCTGTGACACCGTGGACTGGGGGCTCTCGACCGATAAACTCATCTTT. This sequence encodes CACDTVDWGLSTDKLIF.

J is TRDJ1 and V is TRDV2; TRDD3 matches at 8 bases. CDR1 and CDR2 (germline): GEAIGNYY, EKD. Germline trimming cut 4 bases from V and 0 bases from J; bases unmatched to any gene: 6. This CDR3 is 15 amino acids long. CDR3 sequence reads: CACDVLGAYTDKLIF. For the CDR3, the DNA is TGTGCCTGTGATGTACTGGGGGCCTACACCGATAAACTCATCTTT.

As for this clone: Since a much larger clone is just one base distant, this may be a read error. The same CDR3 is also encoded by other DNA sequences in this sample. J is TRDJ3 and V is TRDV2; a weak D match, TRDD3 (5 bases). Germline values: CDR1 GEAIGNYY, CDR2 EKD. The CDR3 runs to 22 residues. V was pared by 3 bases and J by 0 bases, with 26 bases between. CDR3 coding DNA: TGTGCCTGTGACCCAATCCCACAAATTGATACCGATAGCTCCTGGGACACCCGACAGATGTTTTTC. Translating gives CACDPIPQIDTDSSWDTRQMFF.

The CDR3 nucleotides are TGTGCCTGTGACATGATACTGGGGGATACGAAGAAACTCATCTTT. Amino acids: CACDMILGDTKKLIF. The genes are TRDV2 and TRDJ1; 13 nucleotides agree with TRDD3. With V trimmed by 2 bases and J by 8 bases, 7 bases remained unmatched. The CDR3 extends over 15 amino acids. Germline V gene data show CDR1 as GEAIGNYY and CDR2 as EKD.

The DNA of the CDR3 is TGTGCCTGTGACCCCGTCACCCTTCTTACTGGGGGAGCGTACACCGATAAACTCATCTTT. It specifies CACDPVTLLTGGAYTDKLIF. The chain couples TRDV2 to TRDJ1, with 9 bases lining up with TRDD3. V was pared by 3 bases and J by 0 bases, with 19 bases of the junction left unmatched. Looked up from germline, CDR1 is GEAIGNYY and CDR2 is EKD. CDR3 size: 20 residues.